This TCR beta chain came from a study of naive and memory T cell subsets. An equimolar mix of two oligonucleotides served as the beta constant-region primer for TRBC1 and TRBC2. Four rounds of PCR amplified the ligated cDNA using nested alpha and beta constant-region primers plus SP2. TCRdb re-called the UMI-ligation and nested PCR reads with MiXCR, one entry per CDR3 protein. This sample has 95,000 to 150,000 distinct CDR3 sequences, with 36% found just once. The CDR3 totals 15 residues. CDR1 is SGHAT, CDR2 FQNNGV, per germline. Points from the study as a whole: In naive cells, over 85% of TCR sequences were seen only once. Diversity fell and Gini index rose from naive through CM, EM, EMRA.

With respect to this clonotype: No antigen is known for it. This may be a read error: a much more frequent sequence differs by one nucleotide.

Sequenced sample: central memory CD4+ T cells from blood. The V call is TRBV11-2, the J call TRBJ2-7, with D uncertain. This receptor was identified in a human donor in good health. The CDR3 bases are TGTGCCAACAGCTTAGTCCTGGCTTCCTCATACGAGCAGTACTTC. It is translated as CANSLVLASSYEQYF.